What follows are 18 T cell receptor beta chains derived from one specimen sequenced in a study of blood T cells in healthy people across ages. With a J-beta primer mix and a sample-barcoded 5' primer, a second PCR ran about 7 to 12 cycles. Each CDR3 protein is one row after TCRdb ran MiXCR on the 5' RACE reads. In the table there are about 930,000 distinct CDR3 sequences, 25% to 30% of which are singletons. These same data were also listed under a study on T cells of mothers and their children.

Sequenced: blood. The origin of the receptors is a woman between 40 and 55 years old in good health.

This chain connects TRBV7-9 to TRBJ2-5, with 9 bases aligning to TRBD1. The DNA end is a closer match to TRBJ2-7, so the J assignment may be wrong. Looked up from germline, CDR1 is SEHNR and CDR2 is FQNEAQ (reference sequence). The CDR3 contains 16 residues. CDR3 DNA: TGTGCCAGCAGCTTAGCCTCGGGACAGGGATCGGCCGAGCAGTACTTC. Translation gives CASSLASGQGSAEQYF.

This clonotype was observed a handful of times. This rearrangement joins TRBV5-6 to TRBJ2-5; the D gene is possibly TRBD2 (5 bases). CDR1 SGHDT and CDR2 YYEEEE come from the germline V gene. The ends were cut back, 6 bases at V and 11 bases at J, with 23 bases in the middle. This CDR3 spans 14 amino acids. CDR3 protein: CASTSDWERGEQYF. As DNA, the CDR3 is TGTGCCAGCACCTCCGATTGGGAGCGTGGGGAGCAGTACTTC.

The J gene is TRBJ2-7, the V gene TRBV20-1; possibly TRBD1 for D (5 bases). The germline CDR1 and CDR2 sequences are DFQATT and SNEGSKA (reference sequence). V lost 2 bases to trimming and J lost 5 bases, with 10 bases between them. The CDR3 contains 12 residues. Here the CDR3 DNA reads TGCAGTGCTAGACAGGGATTCGACGAGCAGTACTTC. This gives the protein CSARQGFDEQYF.

This clonotype was recorded a few times. V usage is TRBV12-3 or TRBV12-4 and J usage is TRBJ2-1, with D uncertain. The CDR3 spans 14 residues. V lost 6 bases and J 2 bases, leaving 11 bases between the germline ends. CDR3 loop: CASRSDVTYNEQFF. CDR3 in DNA: TGTGCCAGCAGATCCGATGTGACCTACAATGAGCAGTTCTTC.

Notes on this clonotype: Just one base apart from a much larger clone, this may be a read error. The CDR3 nucleotides are TGTGCCAGCAGCTTATCCGACAGGGACCATCTCGGCTACACCTTC. Translation: CASSLSDRDHLGYTF. The chain recombines TRBV7-9 with TRBJ1-2, with 7 bases identical to TRBD1. The J segment lost 8 bases and the V segment lost 2 bases, leaving 11 bases of the junction unmatched. The CDR3 runs to 15 residues. Germline CDR1 is SEHNR and CDR2 is FQNEAQ (reference sequence).

In this sample, this clonotype turned up a few times. This chain connects TRBV5-6 to TRBJ2-7; 8 bases agree with TRBD1. This CDR3 is built from 15 residues. V lost 5 bases to trimming and J lost 5 bases; unmatched junction nucleotides: 12. Germline values: CDR1 SGHDT, CDR2 YYEEEE. The CDR3: CASSTLKQGVDEQYF. DNA for the CDR3: TGTGCCAGCAGTACCTTAAAACAGGGGGTCGACGAGCAGTACTTC.

V usage is TRBV24-1 and J usage is TRBJ1-1; TRBD1 is a possible D gene (6 bases). CDR3 size: 13 residues. Germline V gives CDR1 KGHDR, CDR2 SFDVKD. The V and J ends lost 2 bases and 6 bases respectively, with 9 bases between them. In nucleotides, the CDR3 is TGTGCCACCAGTGATTCCTACAGGGCTGAAGCTTTCTTT. Translated, it gives CATSDSYRAEAFF.

This clonotype was seen only once. The germline gene is not matched at one end of the junction; a read error may be the cause. The genes are TRBV28 and TRBJ2-3; 8 bases align to TRBD1. Per germline, CDR1 MDHEN and CDR2 SYDVKM. The CDR3 spans 14 residues. Written as DNA, the CDR3 is TGTGCCAGCAGGTCTGGACAGGGCACAGAAACGCAGTATTTT. This gives the protein CASRSGQGTETQYF.

This clonotype has at least ten counts. The rearrangement joins TRBV12-3 or TRBV12-4 to TRBJ1-5; 7 bases are a match to TRBD1. This CDR3 region has 14 residues. The ends lost 6 bases at V and 7 bases at J; junction bases unmatched: 9. This CDR3 is CASREGALGQPQHF. In DNA, the CDR3 is TGTGCCAGCAGGGAGGGGGCTTTAGGGCAGCCCCAGCATTTT.

This clonotype was counted a few times. The germline gene is not matched at one end of the junction; a read error may be the cause. The chain is built from TRBV7-6 and TRBJ2-3; 8 bases map to TRBD2. Looked up from germline, CDR1 is SGHVS and CDR2 is FNYEAQ. The CDR3 extends over 15 amino acids. Written as DNA, the CDR3 is TGTGCCGGCAGCTTAGCGGGACTAGACACAGATACGCAGTATTTT. Translated: CAGSLAGLDTDTQYF.

The chain is built from TRBV28 and TRBJ2-5; D unresolved. Matching the DNA end better, TRBJ2-7 makes the J call doubtful. The CDR3 is 15 amino acids. CDR1 is MDHEN, CDR2 SYDVKM, per germline. The CDR3 loop is CASSSLEVGLYEQYF. CDR3 bases: TGTGCCAGCAGTTCCCTAGAGGTCGGCCTTTACGAGCAGTACTTC.

The chain employs TRBV3-1 and TRBJ2-1; 11 bases fit TRBD2. J lost 4 bases, V lost 0 bases, and 14 bases had no gene match. This CDR3 comprises 20 residues. The germline V gene encodes CDR1 LGHDT and CDR2 YNNKEL (reference sequence). CDR3 loop: CASSQDPPPPLAGGYNEQFF. In nucleotides, the CDR3 is TGTGCCAGCAGCCAAGATCCTCCCCCTCCTCTAGCGGGGGGTTACAATGAGCAGTTCTTC.

The chain is built from TRBV30 and TRBJ2-1; D is possibly TRBD2 (5 bases). The V gene lost 5 bases and the J gene lost 0 bases, with 14 bases spanning the gap. From germline, CDR1 is GTSNPN and CDR2 SVGIG (reference sequence). The CDR3 runs 15 residues. CDR3 nucleotide sequence: TGTGCCTGGCGCCGGGCGGGTTCCTCCTACAATGAGCAGTTCTTC. Residues: CAWRRAGSSYNEQFF.

The J gene is TRBJ1-1, the V gene TRBV5-1, with 9 bases matching TRBD1. CDR1 is SGHRS, CDR2 YFSETQ, per germline. J gave up 5 bases and V 0 bases, and 8 bases lay outside the gene matches. The CDR3 is made up of 16 amino acids. The CDR3 DNA is TGCGCCAGCAGCTTGGACCCGGGACAGGGCATGACTGAAGCTTTCTTT. Amino acid sequence: CASSLDPGQGMTEAFF.

This clonotype was observed at least ten times. The J gene is TRBJ1-2, the V gene TRBV20-1; 10 bases align to TRBD1. Germline CDR1 is DFQATT and CDR2 is SNEGSKA (reference sequence). V lost 2 bases, J lost 4 bases, and 4 bases stayed unmatched. The CDR3 has 14 residues. The CDR3 is CSARTRDRGYGYTF. DNA for the CDR3: TGCAGTGCTAGAACCCGGGACAGGGGCTATGGCTACACCTTC.

This clonotype was seen just once. J is TRBJ2-3 and V is TRBV20-1; the D gene could be TRBD1 or TRBD2 (6 bases each). The CDR3 totals 16 residues. The germline gives CDR1 DFQATT, CDR2 SNEGSKA (reference sequence). V was shortened by 0 bases and J by 0 bases, with 13 bases between the two germline ends. CDR3 coding DNA: TGCAGTGCTAGAGATCGGGGGCGGGCGAGCACAGATACGCAGTATTTT. The encoded protein is CSARDRGRASTDTQYF.

This clonotype was found many times. V usage is TRBV6-6 and J usage is TRBJ2-7, with D hard to call. The V and J ends lost 7 bases and 4 bases respectively, with 11 bases between them. The CDR3 sequence is 12 residues long. Germline assignment: CDR1 MNHNY and CDR2 SVGAGI (reference sequence). The CDR3 is CASMNSPYEQYF. CDR3 coding DNA: TGTGCCAGCATGAACAGTCCATACGAGCAGTACTTC.

The sample holds many counts of this clonotype. The chain links TRBV11-2 to TRBJ2-7; 11 positions match TRBD1. The CDR3 runs to 13 residues. CDR1 is SGHAT and CDR2 is FQNNGV in the germline V gene. With V trimmed by 4 bases and J by 4 bases, 0 bases remained unmatched. The CDR3 region has the DNA TGTGCCAGCAGCTGGGACAGGGGGTACGAGCAGTACTTC. Its translation: CASSWDRGYEQYF.